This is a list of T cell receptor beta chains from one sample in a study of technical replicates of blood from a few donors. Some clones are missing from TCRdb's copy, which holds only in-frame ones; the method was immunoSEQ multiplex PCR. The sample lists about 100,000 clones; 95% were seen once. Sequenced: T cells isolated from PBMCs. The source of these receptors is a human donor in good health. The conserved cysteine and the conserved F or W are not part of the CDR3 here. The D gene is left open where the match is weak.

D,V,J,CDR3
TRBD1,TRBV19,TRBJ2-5,ASPDRAGTQY
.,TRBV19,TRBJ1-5,ASSVTGKNQPQH
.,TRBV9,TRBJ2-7,ASSVDGQIYEQY
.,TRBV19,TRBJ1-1,ASSIDLEVTEAF
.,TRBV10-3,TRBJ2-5,AISDNSRETQY
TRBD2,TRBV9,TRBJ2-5,ASSVNVWEGHETQY
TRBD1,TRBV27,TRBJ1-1,VSIPPGQGVTEAF
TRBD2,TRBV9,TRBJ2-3,ASSPGAGGGTDTQY
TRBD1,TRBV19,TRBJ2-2,ASSSGGTGELF
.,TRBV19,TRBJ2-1,ASSIGGADNEQF
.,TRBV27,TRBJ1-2,ASSPSGAYGYT
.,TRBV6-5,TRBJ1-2,ASSQTAILSGYT
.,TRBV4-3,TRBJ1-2,ASSQVATWDYGYT
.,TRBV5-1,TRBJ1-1,ASSPRTDRNTEAF
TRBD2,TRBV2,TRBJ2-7,ASFGTSGSHEQY
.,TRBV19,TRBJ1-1,ASSIVAGNTEAF
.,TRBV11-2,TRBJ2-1,ASSYHVGEAYNEQF
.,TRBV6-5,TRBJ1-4,ASSYRLREGAEKLF
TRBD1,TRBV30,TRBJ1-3,AWSGDRNINTIY
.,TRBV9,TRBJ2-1,AGKKRSLNEQF
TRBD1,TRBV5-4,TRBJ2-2,ASSYRTGNTGELF
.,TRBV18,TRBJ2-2,ASSPPEYGELF
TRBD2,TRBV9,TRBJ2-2,ASSVAQLAGGRGELF
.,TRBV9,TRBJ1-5,ASSEGQINQPQH
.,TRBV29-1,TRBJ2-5,SVDTLAQETQY
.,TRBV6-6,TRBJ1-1,ASSRTPFISRAEAF
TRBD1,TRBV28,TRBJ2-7,ASSDYRGSYYEQY
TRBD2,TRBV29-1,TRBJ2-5,SVEETGGQETQY
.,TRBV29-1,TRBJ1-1,SVDPSGQTPLNTEAF
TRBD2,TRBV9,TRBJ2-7,ASSVVPSGRPEQY
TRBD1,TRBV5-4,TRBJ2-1,ASSLVSGQAYNEQF
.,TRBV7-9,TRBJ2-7,ASIRSGVEQY
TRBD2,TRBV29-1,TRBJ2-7,SVRLASYEQY
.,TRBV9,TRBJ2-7,ASSATGSSYEQY
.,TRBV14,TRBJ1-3,ASSQGADSGNTIY
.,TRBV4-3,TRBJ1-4,ASSQDAGSNEKLF
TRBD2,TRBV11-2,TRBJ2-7,ASSLARAGVYEQY
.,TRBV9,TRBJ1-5,ASSVSLDSNQPQH
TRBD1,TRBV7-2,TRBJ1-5,ASSLNPGQGLQPQH
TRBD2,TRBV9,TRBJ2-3,ASSVEAGGSTDTQY
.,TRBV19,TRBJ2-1,ASSIRELRYNEQF
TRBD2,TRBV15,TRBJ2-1,ATSRAGVSYNEQF
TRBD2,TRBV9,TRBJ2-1,ASSETSGSLSEQF
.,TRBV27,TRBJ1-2,ASSLSFLNGYT
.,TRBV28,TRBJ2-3,ASSSGKTTDTQY
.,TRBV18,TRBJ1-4,ASSPAGSTNEKLF
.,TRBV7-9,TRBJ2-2,ASRDTGELF
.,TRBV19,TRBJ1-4,ATRDIANEKLF
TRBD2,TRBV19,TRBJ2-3,ASSISLTSGAGPSTDTQY
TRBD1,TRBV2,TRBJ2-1,ASSEWGDRELGPYNEQF
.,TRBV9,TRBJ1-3,ASSQDSGNTIY
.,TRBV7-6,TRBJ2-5,ASSFLGGLRSSETQY
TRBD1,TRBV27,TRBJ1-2,ASSLSQGAVGYT
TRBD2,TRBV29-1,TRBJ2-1,SARTSGSPGEQF
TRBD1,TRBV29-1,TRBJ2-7,SVEGNGQGRAYEQY
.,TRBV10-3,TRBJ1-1,AISQSGVEAF
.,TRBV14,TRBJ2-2,ASSASHWNTGELF
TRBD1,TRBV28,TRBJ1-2,ASSWGQAEANYGYT
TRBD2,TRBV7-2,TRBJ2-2,ASSLEVGAGGPGTGELF